What follows describes a single T cell receptor (beta chain). The sample originates from a study of shared clonotypes between healthy human individuals. V was pared by 0 bases and J by 6 bases, with 12 bases between. CDR3 length: 13 amino acids. The germline gives CDR1 GTSNPN, CDR2 SVGIG (reference sequence). Sequencing was performed with immunoSEQ multiplex PCR; in TCRdb, only in-frame clones are kept and a portion is missing. The table has roughly 2.4 million clones, approximately 95% seen once. Sequenced: naive CD4+ T cells sorted from blood. Subset in this sample: CD45RA+ positively selected. This clonotype was obtained from a man between 18 and 35 years old in good health. This chain links TRBV30 with TRBJ2-7; D may match TRBD1 or TRBD2 (5 bases each). In DNA form, the CDR3 reads TGTGCCTGGAGTGTAGGGGCCGGACTCGAGCAGTACTTC. Encoded protein: CAWSVGAGLEQYF. Looking up the rest from reference TRBV30 and TRBJ2-7 gives the full variable domain: SQTIHQWPATLVQPVGSPLSLECTVEGTSNPNLYWYRQAAGRGLQLLFYSVGIGQISSEVPQNLSASRPQDRQFILSSKKLLLSDSGFYLCAWSVGAGLEQYFGPGTRLTVT.